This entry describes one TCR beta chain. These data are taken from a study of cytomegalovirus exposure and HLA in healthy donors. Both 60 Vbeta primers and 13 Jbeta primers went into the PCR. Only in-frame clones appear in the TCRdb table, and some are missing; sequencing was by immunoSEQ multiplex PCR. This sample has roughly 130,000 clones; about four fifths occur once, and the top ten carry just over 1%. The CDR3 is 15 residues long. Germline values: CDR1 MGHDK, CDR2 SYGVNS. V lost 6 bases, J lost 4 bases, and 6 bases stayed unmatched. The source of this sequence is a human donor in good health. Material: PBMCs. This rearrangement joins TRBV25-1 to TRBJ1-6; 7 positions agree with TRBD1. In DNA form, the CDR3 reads TGTGCCAGCAGGACAGGGTTTCTTTATAATTCACCCCTCCACTTT. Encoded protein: CASRTGFLYNSPLHF.